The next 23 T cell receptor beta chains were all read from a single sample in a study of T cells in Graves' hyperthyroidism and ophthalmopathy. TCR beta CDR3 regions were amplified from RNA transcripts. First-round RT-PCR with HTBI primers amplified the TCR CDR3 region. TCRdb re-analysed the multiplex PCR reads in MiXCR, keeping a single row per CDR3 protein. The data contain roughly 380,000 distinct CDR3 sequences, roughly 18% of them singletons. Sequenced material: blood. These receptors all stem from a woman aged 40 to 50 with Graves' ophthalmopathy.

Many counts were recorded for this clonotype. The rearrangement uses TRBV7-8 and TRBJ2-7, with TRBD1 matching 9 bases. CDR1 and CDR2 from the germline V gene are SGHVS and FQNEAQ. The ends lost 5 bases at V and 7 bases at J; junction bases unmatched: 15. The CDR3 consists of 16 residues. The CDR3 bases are TGTGCCAGCAGCCGAGATAGTTGGGACAGGGCGGGAGAGCAGTACTTC. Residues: CASSRDSWDRAGEQYF.

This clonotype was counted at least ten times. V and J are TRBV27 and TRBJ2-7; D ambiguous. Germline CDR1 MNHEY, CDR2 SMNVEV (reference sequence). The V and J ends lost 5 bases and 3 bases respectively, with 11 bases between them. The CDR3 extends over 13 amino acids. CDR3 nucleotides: TGTGCCAGCAGTCAAGGGATTTTCTACGAGCAGTACTTC. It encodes CASSQGIFYEQYF.

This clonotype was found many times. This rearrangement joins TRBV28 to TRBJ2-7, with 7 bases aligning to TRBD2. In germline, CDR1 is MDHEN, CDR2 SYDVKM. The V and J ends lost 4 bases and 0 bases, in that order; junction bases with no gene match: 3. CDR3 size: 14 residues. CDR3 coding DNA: TGTGCCAGCAGTTCGGGAGGCCTCTCCTACGAGCAGTACTTC. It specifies CASSSGGLSYEQYF.

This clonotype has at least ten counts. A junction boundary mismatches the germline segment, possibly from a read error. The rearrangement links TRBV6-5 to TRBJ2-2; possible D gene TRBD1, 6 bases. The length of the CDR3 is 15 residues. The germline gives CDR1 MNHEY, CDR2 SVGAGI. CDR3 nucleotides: TGTGCCAGCAGCTACTCTTCAGGGGCCACCGGGGAGCTGTTTTTT. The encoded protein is CASSYSSGATGELFF.

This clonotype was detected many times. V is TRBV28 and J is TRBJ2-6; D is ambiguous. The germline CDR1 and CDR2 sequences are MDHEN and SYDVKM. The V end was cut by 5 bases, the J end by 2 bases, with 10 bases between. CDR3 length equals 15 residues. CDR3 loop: CASSPLGAGANVLTF. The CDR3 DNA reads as TGTGCCAGCAGTCCCCTAGGCGCTGGGGCCAACGTCCTGACTTTC.

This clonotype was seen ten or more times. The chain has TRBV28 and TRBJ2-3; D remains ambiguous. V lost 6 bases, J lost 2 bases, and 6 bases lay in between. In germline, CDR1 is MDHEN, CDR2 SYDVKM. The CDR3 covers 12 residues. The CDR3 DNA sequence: TGTGCCAGCAGAGAGACCACAGATACGCAGTATTTT. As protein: CASRETTDTQYF. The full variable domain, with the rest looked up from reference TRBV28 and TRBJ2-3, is DVKVTQSSRYLVKRTGEKVFLECVQDMDHENMFWYRQDPGLGLRLIYFSYDVKMKEKGDIPEGYSVSREKKERFSLILESASTNQTSMYLCASRETTDTQYFGPGTRLTVL.

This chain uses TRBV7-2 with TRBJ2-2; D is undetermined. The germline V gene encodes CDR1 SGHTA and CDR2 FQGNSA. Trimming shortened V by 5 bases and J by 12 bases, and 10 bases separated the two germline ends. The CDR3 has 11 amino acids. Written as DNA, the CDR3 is TGTGCCAGCAGCCCCTCGTATAAGCTGTTTTTT. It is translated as CASSPSYKLFF.

The CDR3 bases are TGTGCCTGGAGCCGGGACAGTAATAGCAATCAGCCCCAGCATTTT. Encoded protein: CAWSRDSNSNQPQHF. V and J are TRBV30 and TRBJ1-5, with 7 bases aligning to TRBD1. The CDR3 has 15 residues. Losses at the gene ends were 3 bases for V and 0 bases for J; bases not matched to a gene: 5. Germline V gene data show CDR1 as GTSNPN and CDR2 as SVGIG (reference sequence).

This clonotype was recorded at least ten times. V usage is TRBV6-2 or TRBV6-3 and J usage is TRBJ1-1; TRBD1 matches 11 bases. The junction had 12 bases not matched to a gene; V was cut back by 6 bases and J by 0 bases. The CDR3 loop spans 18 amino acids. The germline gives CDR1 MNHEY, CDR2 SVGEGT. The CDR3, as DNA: TGTGCCAGCAGCTCCCGGACAGGGGGCGGCGGAATGAACACTGAAGCTTTCTTT. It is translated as CASSSRTGGGGMNTEAFF.

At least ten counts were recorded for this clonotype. CDR3 sequence (DNA): TGCAGTGCTAGAGCAACCGGGACTCCCGCGAGAGAGCAGTACTTC. This translates into CSARATGTPAREQYF. The chain carries TRBV20-1 and TRBJ2-7; D possibly corresponds to TRBD2 (6 bases). Germline V CDR1 and CDR2: DFQATT, SNEGSKA (reference sequence). Trimming removed 1 base from V and 7 bases from J, with 20 bases in between. The CDR3 runs to 15 residues.

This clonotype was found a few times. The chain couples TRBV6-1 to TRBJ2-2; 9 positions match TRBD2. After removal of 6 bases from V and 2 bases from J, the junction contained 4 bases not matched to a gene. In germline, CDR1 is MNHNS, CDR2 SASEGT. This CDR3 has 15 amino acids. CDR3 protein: CASRGAGGNTGELFF. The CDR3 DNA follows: TGTGCCAGCAGGGGAGCGGGAGGAAACACCGGGGAGCTGTTTTTT.

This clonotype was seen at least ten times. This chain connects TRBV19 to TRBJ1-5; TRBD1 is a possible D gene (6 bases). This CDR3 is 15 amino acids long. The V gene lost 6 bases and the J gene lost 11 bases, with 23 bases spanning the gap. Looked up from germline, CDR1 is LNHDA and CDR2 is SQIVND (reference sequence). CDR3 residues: CASSRPWGGGTAQHF. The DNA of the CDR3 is TGTGCCAGTAGCCGACCGTGGGGAGGGGGGACGGCCCAGCATTTT. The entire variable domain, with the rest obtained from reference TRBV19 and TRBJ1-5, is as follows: DGGITQSPKYLFRKEGQNVTLSCEQNLNHDAMYWYRQDPGQGLRLIYYSQIVNDFQKGDIAEGYSVSREKKESFPLTVTSAQKNPTAFYLCASSRPWGGGTAQHFGDGTRLSIL.

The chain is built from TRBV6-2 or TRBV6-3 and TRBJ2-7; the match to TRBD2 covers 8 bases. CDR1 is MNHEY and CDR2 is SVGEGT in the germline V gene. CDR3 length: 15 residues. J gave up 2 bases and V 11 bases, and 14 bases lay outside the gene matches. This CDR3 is CARTSLQAGAYEQYF. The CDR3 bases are TGTGCCCGCACTTCCCTCCAAGCGGGAGCCTACGAGCAGTACTTC.

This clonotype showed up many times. CDR3 in amino acids: CASGQGAGTEAFF. The CDR3 DNA follows: TGTGCCAGCGGACAGGGGGCCGGGACTGAAGCTTTCTTT. The chain uses TRBV12-3 or TRBV12-4 and TRBJ1-1, with TRBD1 matching 11 bases. CDR3 size: 13 residues. V gave up 8 bases and J gave up 5 bases; unmatched junction bases: 4.

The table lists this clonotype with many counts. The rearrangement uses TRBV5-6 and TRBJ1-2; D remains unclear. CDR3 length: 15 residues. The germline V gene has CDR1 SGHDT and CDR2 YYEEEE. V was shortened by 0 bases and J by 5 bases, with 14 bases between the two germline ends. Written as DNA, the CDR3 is TGTGCCAGCAGCTTGGGGTCGGTGGTGGATTATGGCTACACCTTC. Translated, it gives CASSLGSVVDYGYTF.

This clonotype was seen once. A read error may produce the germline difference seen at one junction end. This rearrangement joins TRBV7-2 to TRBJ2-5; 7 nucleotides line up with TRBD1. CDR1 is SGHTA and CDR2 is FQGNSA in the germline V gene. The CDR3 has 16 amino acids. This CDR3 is CASSQDWGTVGETQYF. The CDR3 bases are TGCGCCAGCAGCCAAGATTGGGGGACAGTAGGGGAGACCCAGTACTTC.

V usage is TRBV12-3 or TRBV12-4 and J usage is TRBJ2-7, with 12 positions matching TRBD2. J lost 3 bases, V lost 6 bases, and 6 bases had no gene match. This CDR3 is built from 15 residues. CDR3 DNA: TGTGCCAGCAGCGCCGAGACTAGCGGGAGCTACGAGCAGTACTTC. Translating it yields CASSAETSGSYEQYF.

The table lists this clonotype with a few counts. CDR3 amino acids: CASSQGWHEQYF. The CDR3 DNA is TGTGCCAGCAGCCAGGGGTGGCACGAGCAGTACTTC. The chain joins TRBV3-1 to TRBJ2-7; D is unresolved. This CDR3 is 12 amino acids long. Trimming took off 3 bases at V and 5 bases at J, with 8 bases between the two ends. Per germline, CDR1 LGHDT and CDR2 YNNKEL (reference sequence).

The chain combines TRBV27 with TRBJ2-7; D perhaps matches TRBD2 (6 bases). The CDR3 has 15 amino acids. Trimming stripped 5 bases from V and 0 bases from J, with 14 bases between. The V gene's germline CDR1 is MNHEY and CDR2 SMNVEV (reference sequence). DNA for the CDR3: TGTGCCAGCAGTGAAGGGGCGGGAATCTCCTACGAGCAGTACTTC. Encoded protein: CASSEGAGISYEQYF.

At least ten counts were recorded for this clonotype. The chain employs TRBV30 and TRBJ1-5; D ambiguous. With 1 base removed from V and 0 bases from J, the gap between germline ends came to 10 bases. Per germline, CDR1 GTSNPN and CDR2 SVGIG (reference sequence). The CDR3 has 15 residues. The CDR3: CAWSEMGNSNQPQHF. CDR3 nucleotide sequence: TGTGCCTGGAGTGAGATGGGCAATAGCAATCAGCCCCAGCATTTT. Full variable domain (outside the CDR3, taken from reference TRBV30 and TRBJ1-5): SQTIHQWPATLVQPVGSPLSLECTVEGTSNPNLYWYRQAAGRGLQLLFYSVGIGQISSEVPQNLSASRPQDRQFILSSKKLLLSDSGFYLCAWSEMGNSNQPQHFGDGTRLSIL.

CDR3 DNA sequence: TGTGCCAGCAAGGGCCCTAGCGGGAGCACCGGGGAGCTGTTTTTT. It is translated as CASKGPSGSTGELFF. The rearrangement links TRBV6-1 to TRBJ2-2, with 10 bases identical to TRBD2. The CDR3 sequence is 15 residues long. The junction had 6 bases not matched to a gene; V was cut back by 7 bases and J by 4 bases. Germline V CDR1 and CDR2: MNHNS, SASEGT.

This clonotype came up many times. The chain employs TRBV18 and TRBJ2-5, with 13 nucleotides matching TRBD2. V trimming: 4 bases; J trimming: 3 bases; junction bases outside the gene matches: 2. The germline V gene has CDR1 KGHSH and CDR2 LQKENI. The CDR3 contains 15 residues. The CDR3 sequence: CASSRTSGSKETQYF. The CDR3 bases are TGTGCCAGCTCACGGACTAGCGGGAGTAAAGAGACCCAGTACTTC. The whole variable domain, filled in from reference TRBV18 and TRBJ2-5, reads NAGVMQNPRHLVRRRGQEARLRCSPMKGHSHVYWYRQLPEEGLKFMVYLQKENIIDESGMPKERFSAEFPKEGPSILRIQQVVRGDSAAYFCASSRTSGSKETQYFGPGTRLLVL.

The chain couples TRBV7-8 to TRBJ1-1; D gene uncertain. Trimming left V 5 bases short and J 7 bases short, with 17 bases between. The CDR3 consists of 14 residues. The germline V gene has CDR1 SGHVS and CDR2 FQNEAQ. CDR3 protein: CASSHDLDGNEAFF. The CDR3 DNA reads TGTGCCAGCAGCCATGACCTGGACGGTAATGAAGCTTTCTTT. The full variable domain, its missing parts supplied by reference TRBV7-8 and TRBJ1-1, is GAGVSQSPRYKVAKRGQDVALRCDPISGHVSLFWYQQALGQGPEFLTYFQNEAQLDKSGLPSDRFFAERPEGSVSTLKIQRTQQEDSAVYLCASSHDLDGNEAFFGQGTRLTVV.